Each of the 10 T cell receptor beta chains below was sequenced from the same sample in a study of blood T cells in healthy people across ages. A second PCR, run for about 6 to 12 cycles, used a sample-barcoded 5' primer plus a J-beta primer mix. TCRdb fed the 5' RACE reads into MiXCR, producing one record per CDR3 protein. The data hold hundreds of thousands of distinct CDR3 sequences, with 24% observed a single time. These data also formed part of another study, on T cells of mothers and their children.

Source material: blood. Receptors originate from a boy younger than 18 in good health.

V usage is TRBV20-1 and J usage is TRBJ1-1, with 7 bases matching TRBD1. The germline CDR1 and CDR2 sequences are DFQATT and SNEGSKA (reference sequence). There are 12 residues in the CDR3. V lost 4 bases to trimming and J lost 7 bases; unmatched junction nucleotides: 6. In DNA, the CDR3 is TGCAGTGCTACACAGGGGACGAGTGAAGCTTTCTTT. Its protein is CSATQGTSEAFF.

This clonotype has only a few counts. The junction differs from germline at one of its ends, possibly a read error. The gene calls are TRBV20-1 and TRBJ2-1, with a possible D match to TRBD2 (7 bases). The CDR3 covers 15 residues. The germline V gene encodes CDR1 DFQATT and CDR2 SNEGSKA (reference sequence). DNA of the CDR3: TGCAGTACTAGAGCCCCACAGGGAGGGTACAATGAGCAGTTCTTC. It translates to CSTRAPQGGYNEQFF.

This clonotype turned up a few times. This chain connects TRBV4-2 to TRBJ2-5, with D possibly called TRBD1 or TRBD2 (5 bases each). The DNA end is a closer match to TRBJ2-1, so the J assignment may be wrong. The CDR3 contains 16 residues. Germline loops: CDR1 LGHNA, CDR2 YNFKEQ. The DNA of the CDR3 is TGTGCCAGCACCCAGGGTGGAATAGCCTGGGGGAATGAGCAGTTCTTC. Translated, it gives CASTQGGIAWGNEQFF.

This clonotype came up a few times. V and J are TRBV3-1 and TRBJ2-3; possible D gene TRBD1, 6 bases. Looked up from germline, CDR1 is LGHDT and CDR2 is YNNKEL (reference sequence). This CDR3 comprises 13 residues. V lost 4 bases, J lost 5 bases, and 10 bases lay in between. The CDR3 coding sequence is TGTGCCAGCAGCCGACCGGACAGAGATACGCAGTATTTT. Amino acids: CASSRPDRDTQYF.

A few counts support this clonotype. The V and J genes are TRBV15 and TRBJ2-5, with D perhaps matching TRBD2 (6 bases). The germline V gene encodes CDR1 LNHNV and CDR2 YYDKDF (reference sequence). V shed 0 bases and J shed 2 bases, with 10 bases lying between them. The CDR3 has 15 residues. CDR3 DNA: TGTGCCACCAGCAGAGACGCGGGGTGGCAAGAGACCCAGTACTTC. Translation gives CATSRDAGWQETQYF. Variable domain in full (rest from reference TRBV15 and TRBJ2-5): DAMVIQNPRYQVTQFGKPVTLSCSQTLNHNVMYWYQQKSSQAPKLLFHYYDKDFNNEADTPDNFQSRRPNTSFCFLDIRSPGLGDTAMYLCATSRDAGWQETQYFGPGTRLLVL.

This clonotype was detected many times. The rearrangement uses TRBV11-2 and TRBJ2-4; 10 nucleotides match TRBD1. The CDR3 runs to 19 residues. Trimming cost V 1 base and J 0 bases; bases outside gene matches: 9. Germline V lookup: CDR1 SGHAT, CDR2 FQNNGV. CDR3 amino acids: CASSLVSGTGDLAKNIQYF. The CDR3 coding sequence is TGTGCCAGCAGCTTAGTCTCCGGGACAGGGGACCTAGCCAAAAACATTCAGTACTTC.

The V call is TRBV7-2, the J call TRBJ2-7; 9 positions match TRBD2. This CDR3 spans 14 amino acids. V gave up 5 bases and J gave up 6 bases; unmatched junction bases: 8. Germline V CDR1 and CDR2: SGHTA, FQGNSA. CDR3: CASSTSSGVGEQYF. As DNA, the CDR3 is TGTGCCAGCAGCACATCTAGCGGGGTAGGCGAGCAGTACTTC.

This clonotype has at least ten counts. The V call is TRBV5-6, the J call TRBJ2-6; D is unresolved. Germline V gives CDR1 SGHDT, CDR2 YYEEEE. The CDR3 covers 16 residues. V was cut by 5 bases and J by 1 base, with 13 bases left in between. The CDR3 sequence is CASSRGSFSGANVLTF. In nucleotides, the CDR3 is TGTGCCAGCAGTCGTGGTTCCTTTTCTGGGGCCAACGTCCTGACTTTC.

V and J are TRBV14 and TRBJ2-1, with D perhaps matching TRBD2 (5 bases). The CDR3 sequence is 17 residues long. Germline-derived CDR1 and CDR2 are SGHDN and FVKESK. V shed 7 bases and J shed 0 bases, with 19 bases lying between them. The CDR3 DNA reads TGTGCCAGCACCCCTTCCGCGCGGAGGCACTCCTACAATGAGCAGTTCTTC. Amino acids: CASTPSARRHSYNEQFF. The full variable domain, rest sourced from reference TRBV14 and TRBJ2-1, is EAGVTQFPSHSVIEKGQTVTLRCDPISGHDNLYWYRRVMGKEIKFLLHFVKESKQDESGMPNNRFLAERTGGTYSTLKVQPAELEDSGVYFCASTPSARRHSYNEQFFGPGTRLTVL.

The J gene is TRBJ2-5, the V gene TRBV7-2; 11 bases align to TRBD2. The CDR3 is made up of 17 amino acids. J gave up 1 base and V 5 bases, and 9 bases lay outside the gene matches. CDR1 SGHTA and CDR2 FQGNSA come from the germline V gene. The DNA for the CDR3 is TGTGCCAGCAGCCACATCGGTAGCGGGAGGGCCCAAGAGACCCAGTACTTC. Encoded protein: CASSHIGSGRAQETQYF.